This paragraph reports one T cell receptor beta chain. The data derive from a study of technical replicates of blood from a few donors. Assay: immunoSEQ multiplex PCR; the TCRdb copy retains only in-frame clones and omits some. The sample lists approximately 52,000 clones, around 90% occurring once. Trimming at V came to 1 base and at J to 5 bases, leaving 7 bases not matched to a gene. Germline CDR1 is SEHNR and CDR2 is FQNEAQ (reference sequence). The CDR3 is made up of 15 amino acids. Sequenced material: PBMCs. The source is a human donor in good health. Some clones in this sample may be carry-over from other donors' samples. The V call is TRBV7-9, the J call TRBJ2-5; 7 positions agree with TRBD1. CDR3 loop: CASSLEGGDWETQYF. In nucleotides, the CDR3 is TGTGCCAGCAGCTTAGAAGGGGGCGATTGGGAGACCCAGTACTTC.